This TCR beta chain came from a study of T cells after yellow fever vaccination. Study outcomes and limitations: Weaker in magnitude, the secondary response showed a faster peak on day 5 versus 15. Clonotype sharing between CD4 and CD8 compartments was small.

TCRdb independently ran MiXCR on the 5' RACE reads; one entry per CDR3 protein. The sample lists approximately 110,000 distinct CDR3 sequences; 7.4% were seen once. CDR3 size: 17 residues. In regard to this clonotype: What it binds is unknown.

The sample was CD4+ T cells sorted from PBMCs, taken more than 8 days after the first yellow fever vaccination. The V gene is TRBV21-1, the J gene TRBJ2-7; the DNA was not compared with TRBD1, the D call given in the table. TRBV21-1 is given as a pseudogene. This receptor was obtained from a man in his late teens or twenties who received the YFV17D yellow fever vaccine. The CDR3 bases are TGTGCCAGCAGCAAAAAAGGTCCGGGACAGGACCCCTACGAGCAGTACTTC. Translating it yields CASSKKGPGQDPYEQYF.